The present entry profiles one T cell receptor (beta chain) with its context. Its antigen is still unknown. The data belong to a study of cytomegalovirus exposure and HLA in healthy donors. The trim removed 1 base at V and 5 bases at J, leaving 7 bases unmatched. Looked up from germline, CDR1 is SGHVS and CDR2 is FQNEAQ. The CDR3 contains 17 residues. Study conclusions and caveats: Links to common viral pathogens appeared, in a later analysis, for several of the most significant clusters. Later analysis indicated greater clonal expansion among HLA-associated TCR beta chains than among equally common other chains. An analysis done earlier found most TCR beta V segments productive about 87% or about 30% of the time.

The PCR was carried out with 60 Vbeta primers and 13 Jbeta primers. Produced via immunoSEQ multiplex PCR; TCRdb's table is partial and in-frame only. The sample totals 65,000 to 90,000 clones. Unrecorded immune exposure was likely among donors, who were nominally healthy when sampled. The chain combines TRBV7-8 with TRBJ2-7, with TRBD2 matching over 14 bases. The sample was PBMCs. This TCR was recovered from a man between 40 and 49 years old in good health and CMV-seronegative. The CDR3 spells CASSLGWTSGGNDEQYF. The CDR3 coding sequence is TGTGCCAGCAGCTTAGGGTGGACTAGCGGGGGGAACGACGAGCAGTACTTC.